The 10 T cell receptor beta chains given below trace back to one sample, sequenced in a study of OX40 agonist ivuxolimab in advanced cancers. TCRdb's copy holds only in-frame clones and misses some; the assay was immunoSEQ multiplex PCR. This table has about 12,000 clones, less than 85% appearing once. The sequencing used CD4+ or CD8+ T cells sorted from blood, collected in a trial of the OX40 agonist ivuxolimab. The source of these receptors is an adult with an advanced solid tumor such as melanoma, head and neck, liver or kidney cancer.

The rearrangement uses TRBV2 and TRBJ1-1, with 11 bases matching TRBD1. The CDR3 sequence is 15 residues long. V lost 1 base, J lost 5 bases, and 3 bases stayed unmatched. The germline V gene has CDR1 SNHLY and CDR2 FYNNEI. CDR3 sequence (DNA): TGTGCCAGCAGTGAAGGGACAGGGGGCTGGACTGAAGCTTTCTTT. Its translation is CASSEGTGGWTEAFF.

This clone has more than one count but fewer than ten. The chain links TRBV2 to TRBJ2-1, with 7 bases fitting TRBD1. Trimming at V came to 7 bases and at J to 7 bases, leaving 13 bases not matched to a gene. The CDR3 extends over 15 amino acids. Germline CDR1 and CDR2: SNHLY and FYNNEI. This chain's CDR3 is CASTPPGQLPNEQFF. The DNA for the CDR3 is TGTGCCAGCACTCCACCGGGACAGTTACCTAATGAGCAGTTCTTC.

The J gene is TRBJ2-5, the V gene TRBV4-1; 8 positions match TRBD2. In germline, CDR1 is MGHRA, CDR2 YSYEKL. The CDR3 has 16 amino acids. The V segment lost 4 bases and the J segment 1 base; nucleotides outside the gene matches: 8. CDR3 nucleotide sequence: TGCGCCAGCAGCCGTAGTAGTAGCGGGGTCCAAGAGACCCAGTACTTC. Its translation: CASSRSSSGVQETQYF.

This clone was detected only once. The chain links TRBV27 to TRBJ2-3; D unclear. V was pared by 1 base and J by 0 bases, with 8 bases between. The CDR3 covers 15 residues. Germline loops: CDR1 MNHEY, CDR2 SMNVEV (reference sequence). CDR3 sequence: CASSLWAASTDTQYF. CDR3 nucleotide sequence: TGTGCCAGCAGTTTATGGGCGGCTAGCACAGATACGCAGTATTTT.

This rearrangement joins TRBV27 to TRBJ1-2; D uncertain. CDR3 size: 17 residues. The V end lost 4 bases, the J end lost 4 bases, and 22 bases lay between the germline ends. The germline CDR1 and CDR2 sequences are MNHEY and SMNVEV (reference sequence). As DNA, the CDR3 is TGTGCCAGCAGTTCGGACGGTGGAATAGGATTCCCCTATGGCTACACCTTC. Amino acids: CASSSDGGIGFPYGYTF.

The gene calls are TRBV5-1 and TRBJ2-7; 12 nucleotides align to TRBD2. CDR1 SGHRS and CDR2 YFSETQ come from the germline V gene. V shed 4 bases, J shed 0 bases, and the junction held 5 bases outside the gene matches. The CDR3 sequence is 16 residues long. The CDR3 nucleotides read TGCGCCAGCAGCGCGCAGGGACTAGCGGGCTCCTACGAGCAGTACTTC. Protein: CASSAQGLAGSYEQYF.

The chain carries TRBV6-6 and TRBJ1-2; D call uncertain. The CDR3 covers 13 residues. V lost 2 bases, J lost 3 bases, and 7 bases lay in between. Germline values: CDR1 MNHNY, CDR2 SVGAGI (reference sequence). The CDR3 DNA is TGTGCCAGCAGTTACGGGGAGTACTATGGCTACACCTTC. It encodes CASSYGEYYGYTF.

This chain joins TRBV28 and TRBJ1-2, with 8 bases identical to TRBD1. The CDR3 runs 15 residues. The V gene end was trimmed by 3 bases and the J gene end by 4 bases; junction bases not matched to a gene: 7. Germline lookup yields CDR1 MDHEN and CDR2 SYDVKM. The CDR3 region has the DNA TGTGCCAGCAGTTTCCCTAGGACAGGGCGCTATGGCTACACCTTC. Translating gives CASSFPRTGRYGYTF.

This chain joins TRBV5-5 and TRBJ2-7; no definite D call. Germline V gives CDR1 SGHKS, CDR2 YYEKEE (reference sequence). This CDR3 is built from 11 residues. V was trimmed by 4 bases and J by 11 bases, leaving 13 bases between them. The CDR3 DNA is TGTGCCAGCAGCGAAGGGTCTGGGGAGTACTTC. Translation gives CASSEGSGEYF. Full variable domain (outside the CDR3, taken from reference TRBV5-5 and TRBJ2-7): DAGVTQSPTHLIKTRGQQVTLRCSPISGHKSVSWYQQVLGQGPQFIFQYYEKEERGRGNFPDRFSARQFPNYSSELNVNALLLGDSALYLCASSEGSGEYFGPGTRLTVT.

The rearrangement uses TRBV25-1 and TRBJ2-1, with 10 bases aligning to TRBD1. CDR3 length equals 15 residues. Germline CDR1 is MGHDK and CDR2 is SYGVNS. The V and J ends lost 2 bases and 3 bases, in that order; junction bases with no gene match: 1. The CDR3 reads CASSEGTGDYNEQFF. For the CDR3, the DNA is TGTGCCAGCAGTGAAGGGACAGGGGACTACAATGAGCAGTTCTTC.